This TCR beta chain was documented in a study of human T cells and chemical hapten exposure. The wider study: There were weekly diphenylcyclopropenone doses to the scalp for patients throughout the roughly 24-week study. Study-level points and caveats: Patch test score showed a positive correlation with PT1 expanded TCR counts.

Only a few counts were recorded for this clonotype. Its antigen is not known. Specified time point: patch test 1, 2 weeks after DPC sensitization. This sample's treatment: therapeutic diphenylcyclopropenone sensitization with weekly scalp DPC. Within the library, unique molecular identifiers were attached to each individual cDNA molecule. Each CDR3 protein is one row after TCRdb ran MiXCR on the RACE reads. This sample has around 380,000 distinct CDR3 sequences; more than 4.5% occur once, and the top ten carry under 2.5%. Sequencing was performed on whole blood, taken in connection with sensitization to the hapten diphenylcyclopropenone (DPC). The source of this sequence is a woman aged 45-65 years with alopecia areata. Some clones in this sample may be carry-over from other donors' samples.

CDR3 nucleotides: TGCGCCAGCAGAGTCGGAACGAGCTCTGGAAACACCATATATTTT. It translates to CASRVGTSSGNTIYF. The V gene is TRBV5-1, the J gene TRBJ1-3, with D unresolved. In germline, CDR1 is SGHRS, CDR2 YFSETQ. This CDR3 has 15 residues. The V end was cut by 5 bases, the J end by 0 bases, with 12 bases between.